Listed here is a single T cell receptor (beta chain). The target antigen is unknown. A sample-barcoded 5' primer and a J-beta primer mix were used in a second PCR of roughly 7 to 11 cycles. TCRdb recomputed calls from the 5' RACE reads with MiXCR, one row per CDR3 protein. Of hundreds of thousands of distinct CDR3 sequences listed, approximately 52% are singletons. The individuals who served as donors were healthy Caucasians living in Russia, aged about 6 to 100. Total RNA amounts of at least 5.5 micrograms were extracted per sample. CDR3 length: 14 residues. Germline V lookup: CDR1 SGHTA, CDR2 FQGTGA. V lost 11 bases to trimming and J lost 7 bases, with 24 bases between them. This sample is drawn from a study of blood T cells in healthy people across ages. Study-wide context: About one barcoded beta molecule was captured per two T cells (by template switching). Study observations and caveats: Estimates of diversity drawn from one million T cells were considered underestimates.

The chain carries TRBV7-3 and TRBJ2-7, with D uncertain. This receptor was obtained from a man between 60 and 75 years old in good health. Specimen: blood. CDR3 bases: TGTGCCCCCCCTTACGGCAAATCCTTGGAGGAGCAGTACTTC. Encoded protein: CAPPYGKSLEEQYF.